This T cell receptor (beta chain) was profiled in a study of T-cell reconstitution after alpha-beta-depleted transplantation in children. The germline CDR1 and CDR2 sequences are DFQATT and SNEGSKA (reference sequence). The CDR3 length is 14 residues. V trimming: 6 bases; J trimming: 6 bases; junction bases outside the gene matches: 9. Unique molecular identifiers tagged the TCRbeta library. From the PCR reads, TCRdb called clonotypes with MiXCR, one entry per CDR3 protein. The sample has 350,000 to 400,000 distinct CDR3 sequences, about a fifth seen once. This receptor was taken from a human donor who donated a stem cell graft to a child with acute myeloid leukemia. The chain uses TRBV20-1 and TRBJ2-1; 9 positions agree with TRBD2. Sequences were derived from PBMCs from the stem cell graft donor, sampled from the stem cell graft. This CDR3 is CSAGPGLAPNEQFF. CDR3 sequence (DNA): TGCAGTGCCGGACCGGGACTAGCCCCCAATGAGCAGTTCTTC.